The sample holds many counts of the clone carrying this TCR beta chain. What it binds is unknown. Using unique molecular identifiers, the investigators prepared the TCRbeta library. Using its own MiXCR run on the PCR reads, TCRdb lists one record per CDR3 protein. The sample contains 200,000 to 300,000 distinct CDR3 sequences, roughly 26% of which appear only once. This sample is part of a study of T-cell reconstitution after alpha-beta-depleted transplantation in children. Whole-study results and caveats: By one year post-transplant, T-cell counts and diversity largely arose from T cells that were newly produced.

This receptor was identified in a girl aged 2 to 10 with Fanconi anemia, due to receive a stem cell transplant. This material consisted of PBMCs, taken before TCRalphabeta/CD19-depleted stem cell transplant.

The CDR3 region is CASSFLAGGSIDNEQFF. DNA for the CDR3: TGTGCCAGCAGCTTTCTAGCGGGAGGTTCGATCGACAATGAGCAGTTCTTC. V is TRBV7-2 and J is TRBJ2-1, with 11 positions matching TRBD2. V shed 3 bases, J shed 5 bases, and the junction held 9 bases outside the gene matches. The CDR3 is made up of 17 amino acids. CDR1 SGHTA and CDR2 FQGNSA come from the germline V gene.